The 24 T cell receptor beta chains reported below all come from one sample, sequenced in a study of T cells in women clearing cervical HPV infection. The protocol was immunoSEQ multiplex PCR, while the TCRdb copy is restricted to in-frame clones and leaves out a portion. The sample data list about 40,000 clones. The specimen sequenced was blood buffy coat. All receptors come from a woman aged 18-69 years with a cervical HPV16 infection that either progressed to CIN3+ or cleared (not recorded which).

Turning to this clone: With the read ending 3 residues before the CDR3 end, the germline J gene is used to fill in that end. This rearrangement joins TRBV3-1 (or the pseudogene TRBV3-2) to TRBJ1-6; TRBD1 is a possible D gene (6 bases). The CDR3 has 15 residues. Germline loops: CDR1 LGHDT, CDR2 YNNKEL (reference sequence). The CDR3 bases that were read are TGTGCCAGCAGCCAAGGGCAGAGGGGGATTAGGACC. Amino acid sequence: CASSQGQRGIRT. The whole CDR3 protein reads CASSQGQRGIRTLHF.

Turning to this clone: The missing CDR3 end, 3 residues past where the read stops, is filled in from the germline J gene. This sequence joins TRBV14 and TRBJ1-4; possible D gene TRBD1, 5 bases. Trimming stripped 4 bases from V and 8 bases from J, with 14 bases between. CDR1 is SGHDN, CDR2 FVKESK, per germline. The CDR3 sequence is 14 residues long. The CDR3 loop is CASSRGGMGEKLFF. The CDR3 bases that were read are TGTGCCAGCAGCCGGGGGGGGATGGGGGAAAAA.

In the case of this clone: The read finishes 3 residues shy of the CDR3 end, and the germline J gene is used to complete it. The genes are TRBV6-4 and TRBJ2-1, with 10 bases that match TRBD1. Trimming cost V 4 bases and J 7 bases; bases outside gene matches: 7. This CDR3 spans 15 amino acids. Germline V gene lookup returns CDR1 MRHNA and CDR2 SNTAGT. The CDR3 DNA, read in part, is TGTGCCAGCAGTGCCGGGACAGGGGATTTGAATGAG. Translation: CASSAGTGDLNE. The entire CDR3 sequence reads CASSAGTGDLNEQFF.

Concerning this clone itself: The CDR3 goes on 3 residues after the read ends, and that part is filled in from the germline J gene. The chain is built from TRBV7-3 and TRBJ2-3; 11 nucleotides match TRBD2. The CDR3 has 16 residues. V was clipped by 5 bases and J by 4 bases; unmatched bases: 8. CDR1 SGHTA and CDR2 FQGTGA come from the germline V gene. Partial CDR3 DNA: TGTGCCAGCAGCCTTATAGCGGGGGGGCCCCCAGATACG. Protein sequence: CASSLIAGGPPDT. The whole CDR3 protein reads CASSLIAGGPPDTQYF.

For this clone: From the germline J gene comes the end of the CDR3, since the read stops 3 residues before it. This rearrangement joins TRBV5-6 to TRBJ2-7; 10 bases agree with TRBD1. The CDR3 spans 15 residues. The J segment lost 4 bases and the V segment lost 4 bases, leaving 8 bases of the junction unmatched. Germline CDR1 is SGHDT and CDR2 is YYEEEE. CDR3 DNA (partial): TGTGCCAGCAGCGGCGGACAGGGGGGAGTGTACGAG. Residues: CASSGGQGGVYE. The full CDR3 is CASSGGQGGVYEQYF. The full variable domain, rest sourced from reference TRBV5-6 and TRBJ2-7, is DAGVTQSPTHLIKTRGQQVTLRCSPKSGHDTVSWYQQALGQGPQFIFQYYEEEERQRGNFPDRFSGHQFPNYSSELNVNALLLGDSALYLCASSGGQGGVYEQYFGPGTRLTVT.

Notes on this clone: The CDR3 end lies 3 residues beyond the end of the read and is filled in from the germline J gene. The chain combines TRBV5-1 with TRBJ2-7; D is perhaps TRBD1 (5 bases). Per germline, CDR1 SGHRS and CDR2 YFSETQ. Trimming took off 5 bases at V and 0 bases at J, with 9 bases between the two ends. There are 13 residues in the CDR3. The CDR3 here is CASSTGSSYEQYF. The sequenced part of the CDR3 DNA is TGCGCCAGCAGTACAGGTTCCTCCTACGAG.

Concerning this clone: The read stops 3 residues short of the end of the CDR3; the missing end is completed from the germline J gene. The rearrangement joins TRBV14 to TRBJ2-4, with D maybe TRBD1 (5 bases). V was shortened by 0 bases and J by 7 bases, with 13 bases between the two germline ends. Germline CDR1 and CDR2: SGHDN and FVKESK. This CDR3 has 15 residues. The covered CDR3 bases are TGTGCCAGCAGCCAAGACGGAACCAGGGTGAACATT. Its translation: CASSQDGTRVNI. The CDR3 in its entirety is CASSQDGTRVNIQYF.

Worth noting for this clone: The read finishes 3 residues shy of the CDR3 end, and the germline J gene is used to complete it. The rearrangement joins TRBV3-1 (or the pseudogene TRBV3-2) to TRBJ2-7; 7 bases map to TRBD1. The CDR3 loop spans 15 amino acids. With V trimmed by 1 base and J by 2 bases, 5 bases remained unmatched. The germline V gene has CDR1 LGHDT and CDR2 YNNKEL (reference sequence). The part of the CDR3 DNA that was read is TGTGCCAGCAGCCAAGCGGGACAGTTCCCCTACGAG. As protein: CASSQAGQFPYE. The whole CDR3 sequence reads CASSQAGQFPYEQYF.

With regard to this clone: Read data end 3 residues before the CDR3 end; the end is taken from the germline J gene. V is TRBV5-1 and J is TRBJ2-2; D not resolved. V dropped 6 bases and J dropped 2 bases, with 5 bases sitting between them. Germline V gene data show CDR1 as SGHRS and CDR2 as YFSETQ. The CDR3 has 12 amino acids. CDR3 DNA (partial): TGCGCCAGCACCCAAAACACCGGGGAG. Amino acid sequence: CASTQNTGE. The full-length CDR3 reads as CASTQNTGELFF.

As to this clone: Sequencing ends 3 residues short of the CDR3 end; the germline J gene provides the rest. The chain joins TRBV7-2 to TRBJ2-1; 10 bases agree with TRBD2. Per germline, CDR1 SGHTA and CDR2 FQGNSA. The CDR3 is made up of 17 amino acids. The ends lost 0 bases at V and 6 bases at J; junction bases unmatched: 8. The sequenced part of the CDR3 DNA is TGTGCCAGCAGCTTAGCTAGTTCGGCTAGCGGGGGCAATGAG. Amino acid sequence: CASSLASSASGGNE. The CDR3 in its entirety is CASSLASSASGGNEQFF.

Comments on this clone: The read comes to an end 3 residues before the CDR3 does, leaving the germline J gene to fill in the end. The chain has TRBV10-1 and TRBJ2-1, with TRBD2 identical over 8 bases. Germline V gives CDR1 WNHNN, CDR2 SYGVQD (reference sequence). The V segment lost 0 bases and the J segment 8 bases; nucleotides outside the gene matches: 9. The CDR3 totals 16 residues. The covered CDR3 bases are TGCGCCAGCAGTGAGTCCGGGGGGGGCCTAATCGATGAG. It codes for CASSESGGGLIDE. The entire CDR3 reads CASSESGGGLIDEQFF.

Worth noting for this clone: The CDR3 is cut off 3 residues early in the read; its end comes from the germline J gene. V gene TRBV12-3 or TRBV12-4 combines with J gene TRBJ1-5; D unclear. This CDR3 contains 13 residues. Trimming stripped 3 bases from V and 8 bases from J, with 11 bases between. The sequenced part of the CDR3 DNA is TGTGCCAGCAGTTTTGAGAAGGGTGAGCCC. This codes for CASSFEKGEP. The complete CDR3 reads CASSFEKGEPQHF.

CDR3 sequence reads: CASTLLQGATEAFF. The CDR3 bases that were read are TGTGCCAGTACCCTCCTCCAAGGGGCCACTGAA. This chain uses TRBV19 with TRBJ1-1; tentatively, D is TRBD1 (5 bases). The read gets to within 3 residues of the CDR3 end, and the germline J gene fills in the rest. Germline V lookup: CDR1 LNHDA, CDR2 SQIVND (reference sequence). The V end was cut by 7 bases, the J end by 4 bases, with 16 bases between. The CDR3 runs to 14 residues.

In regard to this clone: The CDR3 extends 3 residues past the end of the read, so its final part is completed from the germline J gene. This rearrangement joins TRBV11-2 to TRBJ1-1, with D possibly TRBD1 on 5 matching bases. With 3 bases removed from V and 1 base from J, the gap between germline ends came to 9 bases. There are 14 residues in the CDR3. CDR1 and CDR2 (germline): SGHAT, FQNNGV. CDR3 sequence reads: CASSFGGGNTEAFF. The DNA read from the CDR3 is TGTGCCAGCAGCTTTGGCGGGGGGAACACTGAA.

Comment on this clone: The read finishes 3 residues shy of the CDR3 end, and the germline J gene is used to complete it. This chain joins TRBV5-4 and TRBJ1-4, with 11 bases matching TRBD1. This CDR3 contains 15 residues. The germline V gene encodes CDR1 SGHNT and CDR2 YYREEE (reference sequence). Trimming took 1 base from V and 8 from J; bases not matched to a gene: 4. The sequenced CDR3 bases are TGTGCCAGCAGCTTGTTGGGACAGGGGGACGAAAAA. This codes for CASSLLGQGDEK. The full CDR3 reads CASSLLGQGDEKLFF.

CDR3 sequence reads: CASSALTGSEKLFF. CDR3 bases read: TGCGCCAGCAGCGCACTTACAGGGTCAGAAAAA. The chain uses TRBV5-1 and TRBJ1-4; a possible D gene is TRBD1 (6 bases). The read finishes 3 residues shy of the CDR3 end, and the germline J gene is used to complete it. This CDR3 region has 14 residues. Germline CDR1 reads SGHRS; CDR2 reads YFSETQ. V lost 4 bases and J lost 8, with 15 bases in between.

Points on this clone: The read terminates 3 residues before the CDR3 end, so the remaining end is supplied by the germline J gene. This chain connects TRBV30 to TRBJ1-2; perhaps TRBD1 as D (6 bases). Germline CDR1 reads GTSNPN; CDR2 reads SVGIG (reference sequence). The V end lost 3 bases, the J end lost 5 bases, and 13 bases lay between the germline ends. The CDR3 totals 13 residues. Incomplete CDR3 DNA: TGTGCCTGGAGCAAGGACAGAAAATATGGC. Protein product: CAWSKDRKYG. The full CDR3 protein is CAWSKDRKYGYTF.

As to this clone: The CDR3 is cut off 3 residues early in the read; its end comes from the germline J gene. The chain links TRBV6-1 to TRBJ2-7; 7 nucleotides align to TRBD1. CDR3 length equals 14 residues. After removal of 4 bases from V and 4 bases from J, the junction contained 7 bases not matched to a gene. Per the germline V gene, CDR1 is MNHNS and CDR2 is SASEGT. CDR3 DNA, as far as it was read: TGTGCCAGCAGTGTGGGACAGTCTTTATACGAG. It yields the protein CASSVGQSLYE. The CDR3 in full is CASSVGQSLYEQYF.

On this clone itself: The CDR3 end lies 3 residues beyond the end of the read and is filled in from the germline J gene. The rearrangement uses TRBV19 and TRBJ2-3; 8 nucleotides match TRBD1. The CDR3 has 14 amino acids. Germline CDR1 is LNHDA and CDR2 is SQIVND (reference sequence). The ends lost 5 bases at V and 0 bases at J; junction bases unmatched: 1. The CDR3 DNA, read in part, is TGTGCCAGTAGTCAGGGGGCTAGCACAGATACG. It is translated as CASSQGASTDT. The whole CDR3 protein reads CASSQGASTDTQYF. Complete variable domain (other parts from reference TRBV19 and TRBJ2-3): DGGITQSPKYLFRKEGQNVTLSCEQNLNHDAMYWYRQDPGQGLRLIYYSQIVNDFQKGDIAEGYSVSREKKESFPLTVTSAQKNPTAFYLCASSQGASTDTQYFGPGTRLTVL.

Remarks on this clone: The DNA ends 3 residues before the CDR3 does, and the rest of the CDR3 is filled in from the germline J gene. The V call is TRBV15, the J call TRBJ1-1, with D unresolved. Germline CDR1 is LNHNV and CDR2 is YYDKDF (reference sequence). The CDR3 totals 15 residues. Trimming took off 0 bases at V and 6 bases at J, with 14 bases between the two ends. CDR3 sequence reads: CATSRENRVDAEAFF. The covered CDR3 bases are TGTGCCACCAGCAGAGAAAATCGGGTAGACGCTGAA.

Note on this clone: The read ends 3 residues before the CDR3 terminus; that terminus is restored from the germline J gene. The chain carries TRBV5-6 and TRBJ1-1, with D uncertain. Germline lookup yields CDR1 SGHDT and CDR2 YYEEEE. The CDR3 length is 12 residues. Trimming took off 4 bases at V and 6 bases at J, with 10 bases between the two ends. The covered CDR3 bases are TGTGCCAGCAGCAGCTTGCGCGCTGAA. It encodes CASSSLRAE. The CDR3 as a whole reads CASSSLRAEAFF.

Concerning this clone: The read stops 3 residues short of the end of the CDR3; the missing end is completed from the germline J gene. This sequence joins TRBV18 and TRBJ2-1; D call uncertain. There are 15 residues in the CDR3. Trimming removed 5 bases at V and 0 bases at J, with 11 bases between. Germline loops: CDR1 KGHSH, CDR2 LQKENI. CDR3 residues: CASSLTDRSYNEQFF. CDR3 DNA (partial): TGTGCCAGCTCATTAACAGACCGCTCCTACAATGAG. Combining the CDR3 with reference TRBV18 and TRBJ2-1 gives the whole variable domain NAGVMQNPRHLVRRRGQEARLRCSPMKGHSHVYWYRQLPEEGLKFMVYLQKENIIDESGMPKERFSAEFPKEGPSILRIQQVVRGDSAAYFCASSLTDRSYNEQFFGPGTRLTVL.

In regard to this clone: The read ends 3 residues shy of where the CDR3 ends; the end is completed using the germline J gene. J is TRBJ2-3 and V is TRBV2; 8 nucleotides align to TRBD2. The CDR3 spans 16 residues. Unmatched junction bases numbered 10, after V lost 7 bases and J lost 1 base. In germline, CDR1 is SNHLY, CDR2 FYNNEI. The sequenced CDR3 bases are TGTGCCAGCATCCAAGGGGCGGGGGGTGGCACAGATACG. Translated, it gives CASIQGAGGGTDT. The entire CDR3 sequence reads CASIQGAGGGTDTQYF.

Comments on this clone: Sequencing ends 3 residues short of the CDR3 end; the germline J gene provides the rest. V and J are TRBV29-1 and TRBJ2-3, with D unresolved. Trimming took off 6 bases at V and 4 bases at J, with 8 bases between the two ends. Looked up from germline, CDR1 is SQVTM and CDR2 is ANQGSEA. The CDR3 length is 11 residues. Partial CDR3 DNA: TGCAGCGTCGTACACCCAGATACG. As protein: CSVVHPDT. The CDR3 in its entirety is CSVVHPDTQYF.